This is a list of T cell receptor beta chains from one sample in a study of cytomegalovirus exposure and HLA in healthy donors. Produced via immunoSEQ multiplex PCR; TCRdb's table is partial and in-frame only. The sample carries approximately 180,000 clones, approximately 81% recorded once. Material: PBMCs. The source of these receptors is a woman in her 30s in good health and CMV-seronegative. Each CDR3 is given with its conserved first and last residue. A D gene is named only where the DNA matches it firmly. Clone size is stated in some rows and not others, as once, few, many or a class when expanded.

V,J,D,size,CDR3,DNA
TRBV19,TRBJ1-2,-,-,CASTGNFYGYTF,TGTGCCTCCACAGGGAACTTCTACGGCTACACCTTC
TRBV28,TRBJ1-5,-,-,CASSLIGGSNQPQHF,TGTGCCAGCAGTTTAATAGGGGGTAGCAATCAGCCCCAGCATTTT
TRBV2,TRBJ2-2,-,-,CASKGLASGELFF,TGTGCCAGCAAAGGATTAGCGTCCGGGGAGCTGTTTTTT
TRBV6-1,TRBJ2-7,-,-,CASSENRDFYEQYF,TGTGCCAGCAGTGAAAATAGGGACTTCTACGAGCAGTACTTC
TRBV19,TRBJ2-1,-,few,CASKSWESSYNEQFF,TGTGCCAGTAAGAGTTGGGAGAGCTCCTACAATGAGCAGTTCTTC
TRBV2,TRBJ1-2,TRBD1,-,CASGGHRGSYGYTF,TGTGCCAGCGGGGGTCACAGGGGAAGCTATGGCTACACCTTC
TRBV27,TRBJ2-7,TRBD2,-,CASSLGTSGGYYEQYF,TGTGCCAGCAGTTTGGGAACTAGCGGGGGATACTACGAGCAGTACTTC
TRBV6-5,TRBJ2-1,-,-,CASSSRGDNEQFF,TGTGCCAGCAGTTCCCGCGGGGACAATGAGCAGTTCTTC
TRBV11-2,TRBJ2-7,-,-,CASSLSGPEQYF,TGTGCCAGCAGCCTATCGGGTCCCGAGCAGTACTTC
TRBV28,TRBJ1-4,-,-,CASSLGGADEKLFF,TGTGCCAGCAGTTTAGGGGGGGCGGATGAAAAACTGTTTTTT
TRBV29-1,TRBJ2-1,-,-,CSVPGTTYNEQFF,TGCAGCGTTCCCGGGACAACCTACAATGAGCAGTTCTTC
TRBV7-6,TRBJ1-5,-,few,CASSSGTTDSNQPQHF,TGTGCCAGCAGCTCCGGGACAACGGATAGCAATCAGCCCCAGCATTTT
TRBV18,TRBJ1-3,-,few,CASSPESGNTIYF,TGTGCCAGCTCACCTGAGTCTGGAAACACCATATATTTT
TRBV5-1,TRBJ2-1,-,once,CASSLDNSNEQFF,TGCGCCAGCAGCTTGGATAATTCCAATGAGCAGTTCTTC
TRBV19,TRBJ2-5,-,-,CASSTVDTQETQYF,TGTGCCAGTAGTACCGTGGACACCCAAGAGACCCAGTACTTC
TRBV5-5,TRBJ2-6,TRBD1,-,CASSLSRGLSGANVLTF,TGTGCCAGCAGCTTGAGCAGGGGGTTAAGTGGGGCCAACGTCCTGACTTTC
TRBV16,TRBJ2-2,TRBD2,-,CASINRLAKDLSTGELFF,TGTGCCAGCATTAATAGACTAGCGAAAGACCTGAGTACCGGGGAGCTGTTTTTT
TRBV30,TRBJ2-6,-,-,CAWEGGQLLFSGANVLTF,TGTGCCTGGGAAGGCGGACAGCTTCTTTTCTCTGGGGCCAACGTCCTGACTTTC
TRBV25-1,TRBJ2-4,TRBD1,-,CASSEWDSPNIQYF,TGTGCCAGCAGTGAATGGGACAGTCCAAACATTCAGTACTTC
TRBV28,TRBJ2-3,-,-,CASWGVGRFTDTQYF,TGTGCCAGCTGGGGGGTTGGGCGGTTCACAGATACGCAGTATTTT
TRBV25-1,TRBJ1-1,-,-,CASSDQSWRAFF,TGTGCCAGCAGTGACCAAAGCTGGCGGGCTTTCTTT
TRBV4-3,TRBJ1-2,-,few,CASSQDGGAGNYGYTF,TGCGCCAGCAGCCAAGATGGCGGGGCGGGGAACTATGGCTACACCTTC
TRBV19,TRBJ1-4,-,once,CASNDGQGTNEKLFF,TGTGCCTCTAACGACGGGCAGGGGACTAATGAAAAACTGTTTTTT
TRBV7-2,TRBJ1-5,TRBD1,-,CASSLAGGMSNQPQHF,TGTGCCAGCAGCTTAGCAGGGGGCATGAGCAATCAGCCCCAGCATTTT
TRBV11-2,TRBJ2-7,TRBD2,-,CASSSGGGGRTYEQYF,TGTGCCAGCAGCTCCGGAGGCGGGGGGCGTACCTACGAGCAGTACTTC
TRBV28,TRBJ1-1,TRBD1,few,CASRIQGTEAFF,TGTGCCAGCAGGATACAGGGGACTGAAGCTTTCTTT
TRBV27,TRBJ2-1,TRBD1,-,CASRTGLDYNEQFF,TGTGCCAGTAGGACAGGGCTGGACTACAATGAGCAGTTCTTC
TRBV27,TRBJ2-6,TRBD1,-,CASSTGQGRSGANGLTF,TGTGCCAGCAGTACAGGACAGGGGAGATCTGGGGCCAACGGCCTGACTTTC
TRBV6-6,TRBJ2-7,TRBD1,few,CASSLGQGSDEQYF,TGTGCCAGCAGTCTGGGACAGGGCTCTGACGAGCAGTACTTC
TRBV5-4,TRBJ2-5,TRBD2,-,CASSFVSGTSGRFSKTQYF,TGTGCCAGCAGCTTCGTATCGGGGACTAGCGGGAGATTCAGTAAGACCCAGTACTTC
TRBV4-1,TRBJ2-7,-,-,CASSQETNSYEQYF,TGCGCCAGCAGCCAAGAGACTAACTCCTACGAGCAGTACTTC
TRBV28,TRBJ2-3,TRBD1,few,CASSSPVPTGALTDTQYF,TGTGCCAGCAGTTCACCGGTGCCTACAGGGGCTTTGACAGATACGCAGTATTTT
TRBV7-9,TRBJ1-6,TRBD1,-,CSSSLRGSSGTGIAPLHF,TGTTCCAGCAGCTTACGGGGGAGTTCTGGGACAGGGATTGCACCCCTCCACTTT
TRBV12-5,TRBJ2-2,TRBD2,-,CASVLAGLNTGELFF,TGTGCTAGTGTTCTAGCGGGCTTGAACACCGGGGAGCTGTTTTTT
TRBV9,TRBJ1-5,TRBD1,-,CASSVGDRFSNQPQHF,TGTGCCAGCAGCGTAGGGGACAGGTTTAGCAATCAGCCCCAGCATTTT
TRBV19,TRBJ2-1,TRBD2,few,CASSIGSSGYYNEQFF,TGTGCCAGTAGTATTGGGTCTAGCGGTTATTACAATGAGCAGTTCTTC
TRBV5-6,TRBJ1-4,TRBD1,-,CASSSTGRVEKLFF,TGTGCCAGCAGCTCGACAGGGAGAGTTGAAAAACTGTTTTTT
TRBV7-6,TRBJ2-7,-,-,CASSPSSGAYEQYF,TGTGCCAGCAGCCCTTCCTCGGGAGCCTACGAGCAGTACTTC
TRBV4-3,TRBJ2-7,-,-,CASSQDMRYEQYF,TGCGCCAGCAGCCAAGATATGCGGTACGAGCAGTACTTC
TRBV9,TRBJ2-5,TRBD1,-,CASSARSGGQETQYF,TGTGCCAGCAGCGCCCGCTCAGGGGGCCAAGAGACCCAGTACTTC
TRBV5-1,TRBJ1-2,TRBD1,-,CASSSGQALNYGYTF,TGCGCCAGCAGCTCGGGACAGGCTCTTAACTATGGCTACACCTTC
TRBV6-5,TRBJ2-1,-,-,CASRRDSSYNEQFF,TGTGCCAGCAGACGGGATAGCTCCTACAATGAGCAGTTCTTC